This T cell receptor (beta chain) stems from a study of glioma-infiltrating T cells. The CDR3 totals 14 residues. Germline values: CDR1 MNHNS, CDR2 SASEGT. V lost 10 bases, J lost 0 bases, and 12 bases lay in between. Using RNA template, CDR3s of TCR alpha and beta were amplified with iRepertoire arm-PCR. For one-step reverse transcription and amplification, roughly 85-450 ng of tissue mRNA or PBMC total RNA was used. From the multiplex PCR reads, TCRdb called clonotypes with MiXCR, one entry per CDR3 protein. The sample lists 150,000 or so distinct CDR3 sequences, approximately 39% occurring once. This clonotype was observed a handful of times. Its specificity is unknown. Study-wide findings and caveats: Tissue and blood shared very few CDR3 sequences. Non-neoplastic patients had below-expected tissue-blood divergence, while all gliomas exceeded expectation.

This clonotype was obtained from a human donor with low-grade glioma or glioblastoma, undergoing nonglioma brain surgery, or in good health (not recorded which). V usage is TRBV6-1 and J usage is TRBJ2-2; D ambiguous. Sequencing was performed on glioma tissue, nonneoplastic brain tissue, or PBMCs (not recorded which). The CDR3 DNA follows: TGTGCCACCCACGCGGCGTCGAACACCGGGGAGCTGTTTTTT. Its translation is CATHAASNTGELFF.